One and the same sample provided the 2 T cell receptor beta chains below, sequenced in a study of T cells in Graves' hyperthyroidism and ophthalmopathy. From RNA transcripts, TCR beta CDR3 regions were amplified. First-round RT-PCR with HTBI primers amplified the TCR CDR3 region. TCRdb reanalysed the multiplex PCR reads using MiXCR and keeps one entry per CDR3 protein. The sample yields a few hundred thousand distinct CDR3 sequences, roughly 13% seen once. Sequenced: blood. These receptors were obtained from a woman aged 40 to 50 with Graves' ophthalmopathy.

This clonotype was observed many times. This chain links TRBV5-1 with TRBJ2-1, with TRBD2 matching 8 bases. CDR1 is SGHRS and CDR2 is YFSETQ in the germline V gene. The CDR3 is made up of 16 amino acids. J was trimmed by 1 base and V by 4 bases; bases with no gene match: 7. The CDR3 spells CASSLIPGGSYNEQFF. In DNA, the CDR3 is TGCGCCAGCAGCCTAATCCCGGGGGGGTCCTACAATGAGCAGTTCTTC.

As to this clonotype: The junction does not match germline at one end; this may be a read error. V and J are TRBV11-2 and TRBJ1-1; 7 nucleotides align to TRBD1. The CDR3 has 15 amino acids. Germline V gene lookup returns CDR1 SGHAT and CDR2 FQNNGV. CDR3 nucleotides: TGTGCCAGCAGCTTAGATTGGGGACAGACCAGTGAAACTTTCTTT. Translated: CASSLDWGQTSETFF.